Described below is a single TCR beta chain sequence and its context. The germline CDR1 and CDR2 sequences are MNHEY and SMNVEV (reference sequence). CDR3 size: 13 residues. V lost 6 bases to trimming and J lost 4 bases, with 10 bases between them. The entry originates in a study of control samples from healthy donors and cancer patients. Assay: immunoSEQ multiplex PCR; the TCRdb copy retains only in-frame clones and omits some. Seen here are 95,000 to 150,000 clones, 87% observed once, and the top ten hold around 9.4%. Sequences were obtained from blood. The chain has TRBV27 and TRBJ2-4; possibly TRBD1 for D (5 bases). This receptor was taken from a man aged 35 to 55 in good health. The CDR3 DNA follows: TGTGCCAGCAGAGGGTCAGGGAAAAACATTCAGTACTTC. It translates to CASRGSGKNIQYF.